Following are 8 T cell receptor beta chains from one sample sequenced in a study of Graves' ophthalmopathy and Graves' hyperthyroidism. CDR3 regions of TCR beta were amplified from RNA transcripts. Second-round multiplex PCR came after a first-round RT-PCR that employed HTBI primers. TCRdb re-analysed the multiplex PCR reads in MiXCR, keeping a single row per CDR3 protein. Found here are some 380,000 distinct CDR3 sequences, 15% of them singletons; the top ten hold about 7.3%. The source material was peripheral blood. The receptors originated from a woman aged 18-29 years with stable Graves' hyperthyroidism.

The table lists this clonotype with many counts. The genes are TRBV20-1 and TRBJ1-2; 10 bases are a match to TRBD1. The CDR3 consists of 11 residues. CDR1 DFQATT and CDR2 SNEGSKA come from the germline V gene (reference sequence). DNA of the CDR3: TGCGCGACAGGGGGCGACTATGGCTACACCTTC. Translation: CATGGDYGYTF.

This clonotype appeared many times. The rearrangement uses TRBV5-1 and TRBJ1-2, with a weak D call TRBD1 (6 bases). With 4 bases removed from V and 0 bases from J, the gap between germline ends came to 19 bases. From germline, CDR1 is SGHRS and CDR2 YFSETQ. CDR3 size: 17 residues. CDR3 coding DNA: TGCGCCAGCAGCGAACAGGGCGTCCTAATAGCTAACTATGGCTACACCTTC. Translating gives CASSEQGVLIANYGYTF.

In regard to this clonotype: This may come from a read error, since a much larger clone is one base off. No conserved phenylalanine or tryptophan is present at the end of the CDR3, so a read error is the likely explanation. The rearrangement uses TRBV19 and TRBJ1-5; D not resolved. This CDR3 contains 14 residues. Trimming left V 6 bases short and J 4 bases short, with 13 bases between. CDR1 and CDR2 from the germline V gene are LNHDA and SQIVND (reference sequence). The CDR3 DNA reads TGTGCCAGTAGGCTAGGGAGACGAAATCAGCCCCAGCATTTG. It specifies CASRLGRRNQPQHL.

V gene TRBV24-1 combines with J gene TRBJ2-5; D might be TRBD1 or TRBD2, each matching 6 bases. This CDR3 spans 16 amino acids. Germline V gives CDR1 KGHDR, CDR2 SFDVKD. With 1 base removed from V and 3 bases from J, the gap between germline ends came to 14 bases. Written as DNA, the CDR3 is TGTGCCACCAGTGATTTAGGACGGAGGGGGAAAGAGACCCAGTACTTC. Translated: CATSDLGRRGKETQYF.

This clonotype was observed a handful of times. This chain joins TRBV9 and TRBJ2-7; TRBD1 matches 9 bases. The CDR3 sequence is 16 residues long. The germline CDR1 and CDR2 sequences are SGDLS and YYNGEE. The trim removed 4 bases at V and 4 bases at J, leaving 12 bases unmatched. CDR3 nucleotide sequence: TGTGCCAGCAGCTCCGGTTTTGGACAGGGGCTTTACGAGCAGTACTTC. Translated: CASSSGFGQGLYEQYF.

CDR3 DNA sequence: TGTGCCACCAGCAGAGTAGGACAGGGGGAAAACGAGCAGTACTTC. Translation: CATSRVGQGENEQYF. V and J are TRBV15 and TRBJ2-7; 10 bases align to TRBD1. Germline CDR1 LNHNV, CDR2 YYDKDF (reference sequence). The V gene end was trimmed by 1 base and the J gene end by 5 bases; junction bases not matched to a gene: 5. The CDR3 is 15 residues long.

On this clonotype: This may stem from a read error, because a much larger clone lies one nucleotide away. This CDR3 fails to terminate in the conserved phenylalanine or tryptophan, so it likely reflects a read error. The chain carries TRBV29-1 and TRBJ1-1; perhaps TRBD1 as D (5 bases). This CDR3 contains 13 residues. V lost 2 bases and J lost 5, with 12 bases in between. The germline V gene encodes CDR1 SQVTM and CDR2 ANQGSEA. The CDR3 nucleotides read TGCAGCGTTGAACGGGGGGATGGTACTGAAGCTTTCTTG. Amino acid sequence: CSVERGDGTEAFL.

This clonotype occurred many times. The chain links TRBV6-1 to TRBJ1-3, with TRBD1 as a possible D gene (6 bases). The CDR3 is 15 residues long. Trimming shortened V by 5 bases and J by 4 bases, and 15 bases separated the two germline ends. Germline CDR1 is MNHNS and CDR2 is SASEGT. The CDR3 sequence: CASSPSGTRGNTIYF. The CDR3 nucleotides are TGTGCCAGCAGTCCTTCCGGGACAAGAGGAAACACCATATATTTT.